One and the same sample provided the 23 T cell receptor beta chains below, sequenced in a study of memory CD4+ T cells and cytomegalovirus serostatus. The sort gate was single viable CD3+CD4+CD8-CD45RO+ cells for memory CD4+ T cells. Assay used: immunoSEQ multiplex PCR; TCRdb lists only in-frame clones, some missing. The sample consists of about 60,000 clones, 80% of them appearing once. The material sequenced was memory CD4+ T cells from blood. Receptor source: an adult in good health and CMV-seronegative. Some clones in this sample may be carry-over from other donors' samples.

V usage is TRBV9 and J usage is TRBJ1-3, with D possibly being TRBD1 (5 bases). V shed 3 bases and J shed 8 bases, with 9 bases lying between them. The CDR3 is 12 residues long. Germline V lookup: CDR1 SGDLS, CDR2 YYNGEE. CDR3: CASSGVGDTIYF. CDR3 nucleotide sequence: TGTGCCAGCAGCGGGGTGGGGGACACCATATATTTT.

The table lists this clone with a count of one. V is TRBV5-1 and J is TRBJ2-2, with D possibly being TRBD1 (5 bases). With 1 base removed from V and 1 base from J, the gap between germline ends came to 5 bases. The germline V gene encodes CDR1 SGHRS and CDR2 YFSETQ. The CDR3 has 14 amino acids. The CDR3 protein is CASSLRGNTGELFF. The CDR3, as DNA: TGCGCCAGCAGCTTGAGGGGGAACACCGGGGAGCTGTTTTTT. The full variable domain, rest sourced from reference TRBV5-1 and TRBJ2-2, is KAGVTQTPRYLIKTRGQQVTLSCSPISGHRSVSWYQQTPGQGLQFLFEYFSETQRNKGNFPGRFSGRQFSNSRSEMNVSTLELGDSALYLCASSLRGNTGELFFGEGSRLTVL.

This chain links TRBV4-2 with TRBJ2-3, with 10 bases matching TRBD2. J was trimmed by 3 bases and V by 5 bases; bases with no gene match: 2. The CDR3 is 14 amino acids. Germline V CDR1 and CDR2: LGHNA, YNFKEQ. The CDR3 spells CASSGLAATDTQYF. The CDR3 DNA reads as TGTGCCAGCAGCGGACTAGCGGCTACAGATACGCAGTATTTT.

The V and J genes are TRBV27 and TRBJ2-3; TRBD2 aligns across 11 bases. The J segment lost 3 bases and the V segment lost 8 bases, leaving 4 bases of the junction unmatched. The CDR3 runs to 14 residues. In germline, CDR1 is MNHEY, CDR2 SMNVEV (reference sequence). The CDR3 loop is CASALAGATDTQYF. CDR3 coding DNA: TGTGCCAGCGCACTAGCGGGAGCTACAGATACGCAGTATTTT.

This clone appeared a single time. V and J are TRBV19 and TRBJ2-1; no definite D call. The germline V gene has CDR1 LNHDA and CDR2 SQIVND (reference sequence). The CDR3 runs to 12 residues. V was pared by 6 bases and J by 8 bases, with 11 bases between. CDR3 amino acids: CASRLTEDEQFF. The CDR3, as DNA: TGTGCCAGTAGGTTAACGGAAGATGAGCAGTTCTTC.

The CDR3, as DNA: TGTGCCAGCGTCCAGGGGGCTCGCGATACGCAGTATTTT. Translation gives CASVQGARDTQYF. The chain has TRBV2 and TRBJ2-3; the match to TRBD1 covers 8 bases. CDR1 is SNHLY and CDR2 is FYNNEI in the germline V gene. V trimming: 8 bases; J trimming: 6 bases; junction bases outside the gene matches: 7. The CDR3 extends over 13 amino acids.

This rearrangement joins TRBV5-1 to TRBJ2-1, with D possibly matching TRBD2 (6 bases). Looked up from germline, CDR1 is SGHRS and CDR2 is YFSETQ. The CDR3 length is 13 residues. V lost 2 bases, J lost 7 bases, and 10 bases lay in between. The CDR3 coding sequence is TGCGCCAGCAGCTTCCTAGCGAGGAATGAGCAGTTCTTC. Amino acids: CASSFLARNEQFF.

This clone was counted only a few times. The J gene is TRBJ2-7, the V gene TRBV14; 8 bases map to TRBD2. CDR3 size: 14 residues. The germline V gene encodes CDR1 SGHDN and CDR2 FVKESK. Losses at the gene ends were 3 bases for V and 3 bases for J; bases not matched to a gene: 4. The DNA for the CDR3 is TGTGCCAGCAGCCACGGGGGGGGAGGCTACGAGCAGTACTTC. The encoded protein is CASSHGGGGYEQYF. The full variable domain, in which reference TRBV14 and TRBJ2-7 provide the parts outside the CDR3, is EAGVTQFPSHSVIEKGQTVTLRCDPISGHDNLYWYRRVMGKEIKFLLHFVKESKQDESGMPNNRFLAERTGGTYSTLKVQPAELEDSGVYFCASSHGGGGYEQYFGPGTRLTVT.

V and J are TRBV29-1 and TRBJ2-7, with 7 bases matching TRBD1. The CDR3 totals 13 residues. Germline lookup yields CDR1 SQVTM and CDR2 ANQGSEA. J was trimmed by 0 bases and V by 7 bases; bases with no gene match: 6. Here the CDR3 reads CSARDRNSYEQYF. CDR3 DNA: TGCAGCGCCCGGGACAGAAACTCCTACGAGCAGTACTTC.

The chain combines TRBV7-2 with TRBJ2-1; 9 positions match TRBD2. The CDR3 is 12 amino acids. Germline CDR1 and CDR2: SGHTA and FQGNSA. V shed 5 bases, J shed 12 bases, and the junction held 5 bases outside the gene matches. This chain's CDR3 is CASSNSGSRQFF. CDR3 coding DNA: TGTGCCAGCAGCAATAGCGGGAGTAGGCAGTTCTTC.

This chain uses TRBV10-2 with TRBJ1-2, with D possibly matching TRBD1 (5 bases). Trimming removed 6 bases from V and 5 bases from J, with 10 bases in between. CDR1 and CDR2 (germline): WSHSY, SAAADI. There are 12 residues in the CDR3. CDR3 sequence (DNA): TGCGCCAGCAGGGACACGCCTTATGGCTACACCTTC. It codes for CASRDTPYGYTF.

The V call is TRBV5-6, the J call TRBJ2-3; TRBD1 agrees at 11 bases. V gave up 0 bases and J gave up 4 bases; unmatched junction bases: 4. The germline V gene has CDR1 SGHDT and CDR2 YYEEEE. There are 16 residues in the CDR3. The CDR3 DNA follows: TGTGCCAGCAGCTTGGTCGGGACAGGGGGTCCAGATACGCAGTATTTT. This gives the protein CASSLVGTGGPDTQYF. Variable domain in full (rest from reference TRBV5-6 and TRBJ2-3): DAGVTQSPTHLIKTRGQQVTLRCSPKSGHDTVSWYQQALGQGPQFIFQYYEEEERQRGNFPDRFSGHQFPNYSSELNVNALLLGDSALYLCASSLVGTGGPDTQYFGPGTRLTVL.

Here the CDR3 reads CASSFDGIRNSPLHF. DNA for the CDR3: TGCGCCAGCAGCTTTGACGGGATCCGTAATTCACCCCTCCACTTT. The chain links TRBV5-1 to TRBJ1-6; no definite D call. CDR1 is SGHRS, CDR2 YFSETQ, per germline. V lost 2 bases and J lost 6, with 12 bases in between. The CDR3 contains 15 residues.

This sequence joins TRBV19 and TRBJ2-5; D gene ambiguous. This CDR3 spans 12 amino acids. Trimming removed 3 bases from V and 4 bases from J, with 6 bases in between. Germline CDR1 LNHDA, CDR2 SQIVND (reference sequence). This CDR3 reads CASSMGGETQYF. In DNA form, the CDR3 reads TGTGCCAGTAGTATGGGCGGAGAGACCCAGTACTTC. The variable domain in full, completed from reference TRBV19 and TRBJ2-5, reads DGGITQSPKYLFRKEGQNVTLSCEQNLNHDAMYWYRQDPGQGLRLIYYSQIVNDFQKGDIAEGYSVSREKKESFPLTVTSAQKNPTAFYLCASSMGGETQYFGPGTRLLVL.

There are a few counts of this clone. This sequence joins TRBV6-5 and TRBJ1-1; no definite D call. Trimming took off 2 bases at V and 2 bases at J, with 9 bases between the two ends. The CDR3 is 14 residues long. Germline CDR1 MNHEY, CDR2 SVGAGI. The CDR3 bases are TGTGCCAGCAGTTACCAGGTAGCCAACACTGAAGCTTTCTTT. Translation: CASSYQVANTEAFF.

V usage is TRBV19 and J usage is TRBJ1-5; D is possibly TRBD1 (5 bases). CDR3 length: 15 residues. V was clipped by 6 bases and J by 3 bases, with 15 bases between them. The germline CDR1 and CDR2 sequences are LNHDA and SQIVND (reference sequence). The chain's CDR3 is CASSTHGGFNQPQHF. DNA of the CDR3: TGTGCCAGTAGCACTCATGGGGGGTTCAATCAGCCCCAGCATTTT. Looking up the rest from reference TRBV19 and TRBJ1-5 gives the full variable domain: DGGITQSPKYLFRKEGQNVTLSCEQNLNHDAMYWYRQDPGQGLRLIYYSQIVNDFQKGDIAEGYSVSREKKESFPLTVTSAQKNPTAFYLCASSTHGGFNQPQHFGDGTRLSIL.

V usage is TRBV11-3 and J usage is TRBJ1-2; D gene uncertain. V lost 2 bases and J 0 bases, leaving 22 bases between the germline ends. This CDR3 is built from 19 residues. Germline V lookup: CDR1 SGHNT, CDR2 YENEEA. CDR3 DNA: TGTGCCAGCAGCTTAATCGAGGGAGACACCCCCTCAGCTAACTATGGCTACACCTTC. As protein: CASSLIEGDTPSANYGYTF.

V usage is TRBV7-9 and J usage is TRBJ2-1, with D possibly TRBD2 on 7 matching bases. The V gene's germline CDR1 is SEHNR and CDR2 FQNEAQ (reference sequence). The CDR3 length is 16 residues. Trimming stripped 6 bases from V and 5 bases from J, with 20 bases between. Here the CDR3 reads CASRALGRGPDNEQFF. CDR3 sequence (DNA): TGTGCCAGCAGAGCGCTAGGGCGGGGGCCCGACAATGAGCAGTTCTTC.

The CDR3 here is CASSPPAPEWKQFF. The CDR3 DNA reads TGTGCCAGCAGCCCACCGGCGCCCGAATGGAAGCAGTTCTTC. The chain links TRBV7-2 to TRBJ2-1, with D uncertain. This CDR3 has 14 residues. Germline loops: CDR1 SGHTA, CDR2 FQGNSA. Trimming took off 5 bases at V and 11 bases at J, with 19 bases between the two ends.

The DNA of the CDR3 is TGTGCCAGCAGTGACCATATCACAGATACGCAGTATTTT. Protein product: CASSDHITDTQYF. The rearrangement joins TRBV6-5 to TRBJ2-3; no clear D gene. In germline, CDR1 is MNHEY, CDR2 SVGAGI. The CDR3 contains 13 residues. V was pared by 5 bases and J by 2 bases, with 8 bases between.

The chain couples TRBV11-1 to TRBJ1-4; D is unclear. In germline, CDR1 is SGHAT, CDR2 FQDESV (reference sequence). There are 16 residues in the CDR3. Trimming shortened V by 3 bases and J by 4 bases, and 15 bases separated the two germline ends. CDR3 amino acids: CASSLEADAINEKLFF. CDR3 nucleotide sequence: TGTGCCAGCAGCTTGGAAGCAGACGCAATTAATGAAAAACTGTTTTTT.

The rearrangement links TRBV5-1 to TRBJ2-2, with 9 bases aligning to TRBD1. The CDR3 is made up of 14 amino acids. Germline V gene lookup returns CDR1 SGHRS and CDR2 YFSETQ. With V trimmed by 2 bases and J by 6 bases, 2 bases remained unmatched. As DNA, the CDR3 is TGCGCCAGCAGCTTACAGGGGGCCCCCGGGGAGCTGTTTTTT. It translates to CASSLQGAPGELFF.

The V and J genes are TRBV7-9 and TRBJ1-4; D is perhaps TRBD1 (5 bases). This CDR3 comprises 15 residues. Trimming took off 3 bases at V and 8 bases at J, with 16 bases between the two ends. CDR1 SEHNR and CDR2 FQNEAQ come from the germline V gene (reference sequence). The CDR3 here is CASSFSSREAEKLFF. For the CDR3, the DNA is TGTGCCAGCAGCTTCTCGTCCAGGGAGGCAGAAAAACTGTTTTTT.